The TCR beta chain under discussion was sequenced for a study of technical replicates of blood from several donors. V dropped 5 bases and J dropped 7; count of bases not matched to a gene: 13. Germline CDR1 reads SGHNT; CDR2 reads YYREEE (reference sequence). The CDR3 covers 15 residues. Sequencing was performed with immunoSEQ multiplex PCR; in TCRdb, only in-frame clones are kept and a portion is missing. The sample includes approximately 15,000 clones, around 85% of them seen just once. The sequencing input was PBMCs. The chain carries TRBV5-4 and TRBJ2-7, with 9 bases aligning to TRBD2. The receptor was derived from a human donor in good health. For the CDR3, the DNA is TGTGCCAGCAGTTTCACCGGGACTAGCCTTAGAGAGCAGTACTTC. Translation: CASSFTGTSLREQYF.